Listed below are T cell receptor beta chains from one sample, sequenced in a study of metastatic and nonmetastatic thyroid tumors. TCRdb re-called the PCR reads via MiXCR. Among about 20,000 clones, roughly 22% were seen once, and the ten largest hold approximately 5.9%. Sequencing was done on a sample of tumor tissue. The source is a female donor with papillary thyroid cancer or a benign thyroid nodule (not recorded which). Some clones in this sample may be carry-over from other donors' samples. Both conserved end residues are part of each CDR3. The D gene is left open where the match is weak. The size entry is marked missing in some rows and otherwise reads once, few, many or a size class.

CDR3 length	V gene	D gene	J gene	clone size	CDR3 protein	CDR3 DNA
14	TRBV4-2	TRBD2	TRBJ2-3	NA	CASILTSGTDTQYF	TGTGCCAGCATCCTGACTAGCGGGACAGATACGCAGTATTTT
14	TRBV5-1	TRBD1	TRBJ1-2	medium-sized	CASSPDRGRDGYTF	TGCGCCAGCAGCCCGGACAGGGGGCGGGATGGCTACACCTTC
19	TRBV2	NA	TRBJ2-7	NA	CASRNSVSSHSVSTYEQYF	TGTGCCAGCAGGAATTCGGTATCGTCTCACAGTGTTTCTACCTACGAGCAGTACTTC
14	TRBV19	NA	TRBJ2-1	NA	CASSIITGDNEQFF	TGTGCCAGTAGTATAATCACAGGTGACAATGAGCAGTTCTTC
19	TRBV12-3/TRBV12-4	TRBD2	TRBJ2-5	NA	CASSPGTPATSGSSETQYF	TGTGCCAGCAGTCCCGGGACCCCTGCGACTAGCGGGTCCTCCGAGACCCAGTACTTC
15	TRBV6-1	NA	TRBJ1-4	many	CASSEAISTNEKLFF	TGTGCCAGCAGTGAAGCAATTAGCACTAATGAAAAACTGTTTTTT
15	TRBV6-5	NA	TRBJ2-2	many	CASSYHSVITGELFF	TGTGCCAGCAGTTACCATTCAGTAATAACCGGGGAGCTGTTTTTT
14	TRBV5-4	NA	TRBJ2-7	few	CASSGKDGSYEQYF	TGTGCCAGCAGCGGAAAGGATGGGTCCTACGAGCAGTACTTC
15	TRBV24-1	NA	TRBJ2-5	NA	CATSDPGSPGETQYF	TGTGCCACCAGTGATCCCGGGTCCCCGGGGGAGACCCAGTACTTC
13	TRBV18	NA	TRBJ2-3	NA	CASSPGGTDTQYF	TGTGCCAGCTCCCCCGGGGGCACAGATACGCAGTATTTT
14	TRBV28	TRBD1	TRBJ2-7	many	CASSPGQGAYEQYF	TGTGCCAGCAGTCCGGGACAGGGAGCCTACGAGCAGTACTTC
17	TRBV7-9	TRBD1	TRBJ1-2	many	CASSLVWSTGANYGYTF	TGTGCCAGCAGCTTAGTGTGGTCGACAGGGGCCAACTATGGCTACACCTTC
14	TRBV5-5	NA	TRBJ1-5	NA	CASSFSAGVQPQHF	TGTGCCAGCAGCTTTTCGGCAGGGGTTCAGCCCCAGCATTTT
13	TRBV6-1	TRBD1	TRBJ1-2	medium-sized	CASSNRGRDGYTF	TGTGCCAGCAGTAACAGGGGTAGAGATGGCTACACCTTC
15	TRBV2	NA	TRBJ1-5	NA	CVSRESGHDNQPQHF	TGTGTCAGCAGAGAGTCCGGACATGACAATCAGCCCCAGCATTTT
15	TRBV12-3/TRBV12-4	TRBD1	TRBJ2-3	medium-sized	CASGGTGGSTDTQYF	TGTGCCAGCGGAGGGACAGGGGGCAGCACAGATACGCAGTATTTT
13	TRBV19	TRBD2	TRBJ2-3	many	CASSRTSADTQYF	TGTGCCAGTAGTAGGACTAGCGCAGATACGCAGTATTTT
14	TRBV18	TRBD1	TRBJ1-5	many	CASSTDRGNQPQHF	TGTGCCAGCTCAACGGACAGGGGGAATCAGCCCCAGCATTTT
15	TRBV19	NA	TRBJ2-5	NA	CSGSIRGGVRETQYF	TGTTCCGGTAGTATAAGGGGGGGAGTCAGAGAGACCCAGTACTTC
12	TRBV5-4	NA	TRBJ1-2	many	CASSVREGGYTF	TGTGCCAGCAGCGTCAGGGAGGGGGGCTACACCTTC
16	TRBV6-1	NA	TRBJ2-3	many	CASSKNRAFSTDTQYF	TGTGCCAGCAGCAAGAACAGGGCCTTTAGCACAGATACGCAGTATTTT
14	TRBV5-1	NA	TRBJ1-3	many	CASSLSSGGNTIYF	TGCGCCAGCAGCTTGAGCTCGGGCGGAAACACCATATATTTT
13	TRBV5-4	NA	TRBJ2-7	many	CASSVESSYEQYF	TGTGCCAGCAGCGTCGAGAGCTCCTACGAGCAGTACTTC
14	TRBV12-3/TRBV12-4	NA	TRBJ2-2	many	CASSLPGYTGELFF	TGTGCCAGCAGTTTGCCGGGGTACACCGGGGAGCTGTTTTTT
14	TRBV5-6	TRBD1	TRBJ2-7	many	CASSWTGGSYEQYF	TGTGCCAGCAGCTGGACAGGGGGCTCCTACGAGCAGTACTTC
14	TRBV6-1	TRBD1	TRBJ2-7	few	CASSEDRGLGERYF	TGTGCCAGCAGTGAAGACAGGGGGCTTGGCGAGCGTTACTTC
15	TRBV20-1	TRBD1	TRBJ2-1	NA	CSASRTGGSYNEQFF	TGCAGTGCCAGCAGGACAGGGGGCTCCTACAATGAGCAGTTCTTC
12	TRBV27	TRBD2	TRBJ2-2	NA	CASRTSTGDLFF	TGTGCCAGCAGGACTAGCACCGGGGATCTTTTTTTT